This T cell receptor (beta chain) originates from a study of cytomegalovirus exposure and HLA in healthy donors. Study-level findings and limits: The authors excluded some V segments, including TRBV6-2 and TRBV6-3, as indistinguishable. Among the sequence variants, a highly shared cluster was likely an artifact of sequencing.

This clone was observed a few times. Antigen unknown. The PCR used 60 Vbeta and 13 Jbeta primers. Profiled with immunoSEQ multiplex PCR; TCRdb holds only in-frame clones, not every one. The sample carries over 150,000 clones, around two thirds recorded once. V lost 0 bases and J lost 5; bases outside the gene matches: 7. Germline CDR1 is SGHRS and CDR2 is YFSETQ. CDR3 size: 15 residues. The source of this sequence is a middle-aged man in good health and CMV-seronegative. J is TRBJ2-7 and V is TRBV5-1, with TRBD1 matching 8 bases. The sample taken for sequencing was PBMCs. The CDR3 sequence: CASSLEQGAVHEQYF. The CDR3, as DNA: TGCGCCAGCAGCTTGGAGCAGGGGGCGGTCCACGAGCAGTACTTC.